The 20 T cell receptor beta chains given below trace back to one sample, sequenced in a study of post-analysis software for immune sequencing data. The study, taken as a whole, reports: In patients, about 5 TRBV segments were more frequent than in controls, with TRBV5-6, TRBV5-1 and TRBV20-1 among them.

The antigens of these receptors remain unknown. Each TCR beta cDNA library carried unique molecular identifiers. TCRdb redid the calling of the PCR reads with MiXCR, one entry per CDR3 protein. Here the sample spans about 500,000 distinct CDR3 sequences, 40% to 55% being singletons. Sequenced input: blood. These receptors were taken from a girl between 5 and 17 years old with multiple sclerosis.

The gene calls are TRBV28 and TRBJ2-5; tentative D call: TRBD2 (5 bases). CDR3 length: 15 amino acids. The V gene's germline CDR1 is MDHEN and CDR2 SYDVKM. With 3 bases removed from V and 1 base from J, the gap between germline ends came to 12 bases. The CDR3 sequence: CASSLGASRQETQYF. The CDR3, as DNA: TGTGCCAGCAGTTTGGGAGCGAGCCGCCAAGAGACCCAGTACTTC.

There are a few counts of this clonotype. The J gene is TRBJ1-2, the V gene TRBV7-3; TRBD1 is a possible D gene (5 bases). Trimming took off 5 bases at V and 8 bases at J, with 21 bases between the two ends. The CDR3 has 15 residues. CDR1 is SGHTA and CDR2 is FQGTGA in the germline V gene. In DNA, the CDR3 is TGTGCCAGCAGCCCCGACAACAGGCGAAACGAGGGCTACACCTTC. It is translated as CASSPDNRRNEGYTF.

The table lists this clonotype with a few counts. This chain links TRBV11-1 with TRBJ2-5; 8 nucleotides match TRBD2. V trimming: 3 bases; J trimming: 4 bases; junction bases outside the gene matches: 10. Germline V gene data show CDR1 as SGHAT and CDR2 as FQDESV (reference sequence). The CDR3 has 16 residues. Here the CDR3 reads CASSFLTGGPGETQYF. The CDR3 DNA follows: TGTGCCAGCAGCTTCTTGACGGGAGGGCCCGGAGAGACCCAGTACTTC.

The J gene is TRBJ2-3, the V gene TRBV4-1; possibly TRBD1 for D (6 bases). The CDR3 length is 14 residues. The germline CDR1 and CDR2 sequences are MGHRA and YSYEKL. V lost 0 bases and J 6 bases, leaving 10 bases between the germline ends. CDR3 DNA sequence: TGCGCCAGCAGCCAAGATGGGACAAAGGATACGCAGTATTTT. The encoded protein is CASSQDGTKDTQYF.

This clonotype was seen a handful of times. The V and J genes are TRBV6-5 and TRBJ1-2, with TRBD1 matching over 10 bases. V was clipped by 6 bases and J by 7 bases; unmatched bases: 8. Germline V gives CDR1 MNHEY, CDR2 SVGAGI. This CDR3 has 14 amino acids. The CDR3: CASRPGTGVFGYTF. CDR3 DNA sequence: TGTGCCAGCAGACCCGGGACAGGGGTATTTGGCTACACCTTC.

The genes are TRBV7-9 and TRBJ2-7; D unclear. This CDR3 is 14 amino acids long. CDR1 and CDR2 from the germline V gene are SEHNR and FQNEAQ (reference sequence). Trimming stripped 1 base from V and 7 bases from J, with 14 bases between. The CDR3 sequence is CASSLVQTPGEQYF. The CDR3 coding sequence is TGTGCCAGCAGCTTAGTCCAGACCCCCGGGGAGCAGTACTTC. Full variable domain (rest looked up from reference TRBV7-9 and TRBJ2-7): DTGVSQNPRHKITKRGQNVTFRCDPISEHNRLYWYRQTLGQGPEFLTYFQNEAQLEKSRLLSDRFSAERPKGSFSTLEIQRTEQGDSAMYLCASSLVQTPGEQYFGPGTRLTVT.

This clonotype was observed a few times. The chain joins TRBV6-2 or TRBV6-3 to TRBJ2-1, with 7 bases aligning to TRBD2. The germline V gene encodes CDR1 MNHEY and CDR2 SVGEGT. V gave up 7 bases and J gave up 7 bases; unmatched junction bases: 19. The CDR3 totals 17 residues. CDR3 residues: CASKKAGLLGPGNEQFF. The CDR3 bases are TGTGCCAGCAAAAAAGCGGGACTCCTCGGCCCGGGGAATGAGCAGTTCTTC.

The chain links TRBV28 to TRBJ2-1; 8 bases fit TRBD2. The trim removed 8 bases at V and 1 base at J, leaving 10 bases unmatched. The CDR3 consists of 16 residues. The germline gives CDR1 MDHEN, CDR2 SYDVKM. CDR3: CASGEVAGTSYNEQFF. The CDR3 bases are TGTGCCAGCGGCGAGGTAGCGGGAACGTCCTACAATGAGCAGTTCTTC.

This clonotype has more than one count but fewer than ten. The chain joins TRBV9 to TRBJ2-5; D remains unclear. Germline-derived CDR1 and CDR2 are SGDLS and YYNGEE. V was trimmed by 0 bases and J by 4 bases, leaving 7 bases between them. The CDR3 runs 13 residues. CDR3 bases: TGTGCCAGCAGCGTAGACGAAGGAGAGACCCAGTACTTC. Translated, it gives CASSVDEGETQYF.

The J gene is TRBJ2-5, the V gene TRBV12-3 or TRBV12-4; 9 nucleotides line up with TRBD2. J lost 5 bases, V lost 7 bases, and 8 bases had no gene match. The CDR3 covers 14 residues. CDR3 sequence (DNA): TGTGCCAGCACCTCTTTAGCGGGAGTCGAGACCCAGTACTTC. Protein sequence: CASTSLAGVETQYF.

The chain uses TRBV7-2 and TRBJ2-6; 7 bases are a match to TRBD2. Losses at the gene ends were 7 bases for V and 1 base for J; bases not matched to a gene: 4. In germline, CDR1 is SGHTA, CDR2 FQGNSA. CDR3 length equals 15 residues. For the CDR3, the DNA is TGTGCCAGCACCCCGGGGGGTTCTGGGGCCAACGTCCTGACTTTC. Translated: CASTPGGSGANVLTF. Full variable domain (rest looked up from reference TRBV7-2 and TRBJ2-6): GAGVSQSPSNKVTEKGKDVELRCDPISGHTALYWYRQSLGQGLEFLIYFQGNSAPDKSGLPSDRFSAERTGGSVSTLTIQRTQQEDSAVYLCASTPGGSGANVLTFGAGSRLTVL.

J is TRBJ2-3 and V is TRBV5-1; 7 bases line up with TRBD2. CDR3 length: 14 amino acids. From germline, CDR1 is SGHRS and CDR2 YFSETQ. V lost 3 bases to trimming and J lost 4 bases; unmatched junction nucleotides: 5. CDR3 nucleotide sequence: TGCGCCAGCAGCTGGACTAGTTCCCCAGATACGCAGTATTTT. It encodes CASSWTSSPDTQYF.

Ten or more counts support this clonotype. Sequence at one end of the junction differs from germline and may be a read error. CDR3: CASSLDYNEQFF. The CDR3 nucleotides are TGTGCCAGCAGCTTAGACTACAATGAGCAGTTCTTC. The chain is built from TRBV5-1 and TRBJ2-1, with no clear D. Germline-derived CDR1 and CDR2 are SGHRS and YFSETQ. The CDR3 sequence is 12 residues long. The full variable domain, with the rest looked up from reference TRBV5-1 and TRBJ2-1, is KAGVTQTPRYLIKTRGQQVTLSCSPISGHRSVSWYQQTPGQGLQFLFEYFSETQRNKGNFPGRFSGRQFSNSRSEMNVSTLELGDSALYLCASSLDYNEQFFGPGTRLTVL.

The rearrangement links TRBV7-9 to TRBJ1-1; D not resolved. The V end was cut by 5 bases, the J end by 1 base, with 5 bases between. The CDR3 spans 12 residues. The V gene's germline CDR1 is SEHNR and CDR2 FQNEAQ (reference sequence). The chain's CDR3 is CASSPPNTEAFF. CDR3 bases: TGTGCCAGCAGCCCGCCGAACACTGAAGCTTTCTTT.

With regard to this clonotype: The CDR3 ends on some other residue instead of the conserved phenylalanine or tryptophan, so this is likely a read error. V is TRBV5-1 and J is TRBJ2-1, with TRBD1 identical over 9 bases. J lost 10 bases, V lost 4 bases, and 12 bases had no gene match. Germline CDR1 SGHRS, CDR2 YFSETQ. This CDR3 is 15 amino acids long. In nucleotides, the CDR3 is TGCGCCAGCAGCCACCACCCGGACAGGGGACAGGAGCAGTTCATC. This gives the protein CASSHHPDRGQEQFI.

V gene TRBV4-1 combines with J gene TRBJ2-3; TRBD1 agrees at 10 bases. The length of the CDR3 is 16 residues. The trim removed 5 bases at V and 4 bases at J, leaving 9 bases unmatched. Germline assignment: CDR1 MGHRA and CDR2 YSYEKL. In nucleotides, the CDR3 is TGCGCCAGCAGCGGGCCGGGACAGGGGTCCCCAGATACGCAGTATTTT. Protein: CASSGPGQGSPDTQYF.

The chain recombines TRBV27 with TRBJ2-7; D may be TRBD2 (6 bases). CDR3 size: 13 residues. V lost 7 bases and J lost 6, with 16 bases in between. From germline, CDR1 is MNHEY and CDR2 SMNVEV (reference sequence). CDR3 sequence: CASISRTTREQYF. CDR3 nucleotide sequence: TGTGCCAGCATAAGTCGGACTACACGCGAGCAGTACTTC.

The chain has TRBV29-1 and TRBJ2-7; 7 bases fit TRBD1. CDR1 is SQVTM and CDR2 is ANQGSEA in the germline V gene. V was clipped by 4 bases and J by 4 bases; unmatched bases: 7. The CDR3 contains 13 residues. DNA of the CDR3: TGCAGCGTTGTTGGACAGGAGGTGTACGAGCAGTACTTC. Translated: CSVVGQEVYEQYF.

The genes are TRBV27 and TRBJ1-2; D is unresolved. The V gene lost 6 bases and the J gene lost 7 bases, with 15 bases spanning the gap. Looked up from germline, CDR1 is MNHEY and CDR2 is SMNVEV (reference sequence). The CDR3 is 13 amino acids. CDR3 region: CASSTTEGPGYTF. As DNA, the CDR3 is TGTGCCAGCAGCACCACGGAAGGGCCTGGCTACACCTTC.

This clonotype has only a few counts. The J gene is TRBJ1-5, the V gene TRBV12-3 or TRBV12-4; D unclear. V was cut by 5 bases and J by 4 bases, with 12 bases left in between. The CDR3 runs to 14 residues. As DNA, the CDR3 is TGTGCCAGCAGTCCGACGGTCATAAATCAGCCCCAGCATTTT. Translated, it gives CASSPTVINQPQHF.